Shown below are 17 T cell receptor beta chains from a single sample sequenced in a study of identifying expanded T cells in peripheral blood. Clones were sequenced by immunoSEQ multiplex PCR, and TCRdb holds only the in-frame ones, with some missing. The sample consists of tens of thousands of clones, roughly 89% of them appearing once. The sample was blood. Receptors originate from a person between 18 and 75 years old in good health.

The chain carries TRBV5-4 and TRBJ1-3; D gene uncertain. Germline loops: CDR1 SGHNT, CDR2 YYREEE (reference sequence). This CDR3 spans 12 amino acids. V dropped 0 bases and J dropped 2 bases, with 0 bases sitting between them. CDR3 in DNA: TGTGCCAGCAGCTTGGCTGGAAACACCATATATTTT. Translation: CASSLAGNTIYF.

V usage is TRBV19 and J usage is TRBJ2-3; the D is unclear. V gave up 3 bases and J gave up 0 bases, with 4 bases separating them. CDR1 is LNHDA, CDR2 SQIVND, per germline (reference sequence). The CDR3 is 13 amino acids. In nucleotides, the CDR3 is TGTGCCAGTAGTATCCCCAGCACAGATACGCAGTATTTT. As protein: CASSIPSTDTQYF.

In this sample, this clone is medium-sized. The chain joins TRBV10-1 to TRBJ2-1, with a weak D call TRBD1 (5 bases). CDR1 and CDR2 from the germline V gene are WNHNN and SYGVQD (reference sequence). The germline V and J ends were trimmed by 2 bases and 2 bases, with 13 bases remaining between them. The CDR3 totals 16 residues. The CDR3 loop reads CASSEKSGCPYNEQFF. CDR3 sequence (DNA): TGCGCCAGCAGTGAGAAATCAGGGTGTCCCTACAATGAGCAGTTCTTC.

The rearrangement joins TRBV5-1 to TRBJ2-1, with TRBD2 identical over 9 bases. Germline V lookup: CDR1 SGHRS, CDR2 YFSETQ. The CDR3 loop spans 16 amino acids. The junction had 10 bases not matched to a gene; V was cut back by 2 bases and J by 7 bases. The CDR3 loop is CASSLLPGREGNEQFF. DNA of the CDR3: TGCGCCAGCAGCTTACTACCGGGGCGGGAGGGAAATGAGCAGTTCTTC.

The chain recombines TRBV19 with TRBJ2-1, with 11 bases matching TRBD1. Germline V gene sequence: CDR1 LNHDA, CDR2 SQIVND (reference sequence). The V gene end was trimmed by 5 bases and the J gene end by 6 bases; junction bases not matched to a gene: 6. This CDR3 region has 15 residues. CDR3 protein: CASSRTGGEGNEQFF. Here the CDR3 DNA reads TGTGCCAGTAGTCGGACAGGGGGCGAGGGCAATGAGCAGTTCTTC.

CDR3 in DNA: TGCGCCAGCAGCTTGGCCTTTGATACGCAGTATTTT. Protein sequence: CASSLAFDTQYF. The chain couples TRBV5-1 to TRBJ2-3; D remains ambiguous. Germline CDR1 is SGHRS and CDR2 is YFSETQ. This CDR3 comprises 12 residues. V dropped 0 bases and J dropped 6 bases, with 5 bases sitting between them.

The chain recombines TRBV4-3 with TRBJ1-1; the D gene is possibly TRBD1 (6 bases). The ends were cut back, 1 base at V and 3 bases at J, with 15 bases in the middle. This CDR3 contains 16 residues. Germline V CDR1 and CDR2: LGHNA, YSLEER. The CDR3 region is CASSQGVQGRDTEAFF. For the CDR3, the DNA is TGCGCCAGCAGCCAAGGGGTACAGGGTAGGGACACTGAAGCTTTCTTT.

The chain couples TRBV5-1 to TRBJ2-5; D ambiguous. Deletions cut 1 base from V and 1 base from J, with 8 bases between. Germline assignment: CDR1 SGHRS and CDR2 YFSETQ. The CDR3 contains 14 residues. Here the CDR3 DNA reads TGCGCCAGCAGCTTGTCCGCAGGCCAAGAGACCCAGTACTTC. Residues: CASSLSAGQETQYF.

This chain joins TRBV5-1 and TRBJ2-5, with TRBD1 matching over 8 bases. The germline CDR1 and CDR2 sequences are SGHRS and YFSETQ. V lost 0 bases and J lost 4; bases outside the gene matches: 8. This CDR3 is 16 amino acids long. Here the CDR3 DNA reads TGCGCCAGCAGCTTGGGTGGACAGGGCGGTATAGAGACCCAGTACTTC. Translating gives CASSLGGQGGIETQYF. Combining the CDR3 with reference TRBV5-1 and TRBJ2-5 gives the whole variable domain KAGVTQTPRYLIKTRGQQVTLSCSPISGHRSVSWYQQTPGQGLQFLFEYFSETQRNKGNFPGRFSGRQFSNSRSEMNVSTLELGDSALYLCASSLGGQGGIETQYFGPGTRLLVL.

CDR3 in amino acids: CASSGSSGYNEQFF. For the CDR3, the DNA is TGTGCCAGCAGTGGATCTAGCGGTTACAATGAGCAGTTCTTC. This rearrangement joins TRBV25-1 to TRBJ2-1, with TRBD2 matching 7 bases. This CDR3 is built from 14 residues. CDR1 and CDR2 from the germline V gene are MGHDK and SYGVNS. Germline trimming cut 4 bases from V and 4 bases from J; bases unmatched to any gene: 4.

This rearrangement joins TRBV6-5 to TRBJ1-2; weak D call: TRBD1 (6 bases). Germline CDR1 and CDR2: MNHEY and SVGAGI. The V and J ends lost 6 bases and 6 bases respectively, with 14 bases between them. The CDR3 loop spans 13 amino acids. Here the CDR3 reads CASSRQGTHGYTF. The CDR3 DNA reads as TGTGCCAGCAGCCGCCAGGGGACTCATGGCTACACCTTC.

The chain uses TRBV7-8 and TRBJ2-5, with D possibly TRBD2 on 5 matching bases. CDR1 is SGHVS, CDR2 FQNEAQ, per germline. The CDR3 is 12 amino acids. V gave up 5 bases and J gave up 5 bases, with 9 bases separating them. The DNA for the CDR3 is TGTGCCAGCAGCGTACGCGGGGAGACCCAGTACTTC. Protein sequence: CASSVRGETQYF.

This sequence joins TRBV18 and TRBJ1-4; D may be TRBD1 (6 bases). CDR3 length: 14 amino acids. Germline V gene data show CDR1 as KGHSH and CDR2 as LQKENI. Trimming shortened V by 5 bases and J by 8 bases, and 15 bases separated the two germline ends. As DNA, the CDR3 is TGTGCCAGCTCATGGGCAGGGGATGGCGAAAAACTGTTTTTT. This translates into CASSWAGDGEKLFF.

The chain couples TRBV10-3 to TRBJ2-3; weak D call: TRBD2 (5 bases). Germline CDR1 is ENHRY and CDR2 is SYGVKD. Trimming took off 4 bases at V and 1 base at J, with 12 bases between the two ends. The CDR3 covers 15 residues. The CDR3 here is CAISVSKEGTDTQYF. DNA of the CDR3: TGTGCCATCAGTGTCTCAAAGGAGGGCACAGATACGCAGTATTTT.

The chain recombines TRBV7-2 with TRBJ1-5, with 7 nucleotides matching TRBD1. The germline CDR1 and CDR2 sequences are SGHTA and FQGNSA. J lost 4 bases, V lost 0 bases, and 0 bases had no gene match. The CDR3 loop spans 14 amino acids. The CDR3 DNA follows: TGTGCCAGCAGCTTAGCACAGGGGAATCAGCCCCAGCATTTT. Encoded protein: CASSLAQGNQPQHF.

V and J are TRBV28 and TRBJ2-3; TRBD2 matches 8 bases. The CDR3 is 16 amino acids. Germline CDR1 and CDR2: MDHEN and SYDVKM. J was trimmed by 3 bases and V by 1 base; bases with no gene match: 6. CDR3 nucleotides: TGTGCCAGCAGTTTATCCGACGGACTAGCAACAGATACGCAGTATTTT. It is translated as CASSLSDGLATDTQYF.

The gene calls are TRBV19 and TRBJ1-2, with D possibly matching TRBD1 (6 bases). Trimming left V 6 bases short and J 4 bases short, with 12 bases between. The germline gives CDR1 LNHDA, CDR2 SQIVND (reference sequence). There are 13 residues in the CDR3. As DNA, the CDR3 is TGTGCCAGTAGCCCGGGACACGGCTATGGCTACACCTTC. Residues: CASSPGHGYGYTF.